Described below is a single T cell receptor beta chain sequence and its context. There are 13 residues in the CDR3. The V gene lost 3 bases and the J gene lost 4 bases, with 4 bases spanning the gap. Per the germline V gene, CDR1 is SGHTA and CDR2 is FQGNSA. As for treatment: oral pan-JAK inhibitor, 5-10 mg twice daily. The sample comes from a study of CD8+ T cells in alopecia areata. The authors extracted RNA and reverse transcribed it into cDNA as the sequencing template. Data came from immunoSEQ multiplex PCR; TCRdb stores just in-frame clones and leaves some out. The sample holds 150,000 to 200,000 clones; more than 45% are singletons and the top ten take about 5.5%.

This TCR was recovered from a human donor with alopecia areata. The sample here was CD4+ T cells sorted from blood, taken at week 24, from a patient treated with tofacitinib. The chain is built from TRBV7-2 and TRBJ2-6; D unclear. CDR3 in amino acids: CASSFTGANVLTF. DNA for the CDR3: TGTGCCAGCAGCTTTACGGGGGCCAACGTCCTGACTTTC.